The 8 T cell receptor beta chains presented below share a single source sample, sequenced in a study of cytomegalovirus exposure and HLA in healthy donors. Clones were read by immunoSEQ multiplex PCR, and TCRdb kept only the in-frame ones, dropping some. The table lists some 110,000 clones, around 88% of them singletons. The sequenced sample consisted of PBMCs. All receptors come from a man younger than 35 in good health and CMV-seronegative.

V is TRBV6-6 and J is TRBJ2-7; D is unclear. The germline V gene encodes CDR1 MNHNY and CDR2 SVGAGI (reference sequence). V lost 8 bases, J lost 0 bases, and 5 bases lay in between. The CDR3 sequence is 11 residues long. The CDR3 sequence is CASRRSYEQYF. CDR3 in DNA: TGTGCCAGCCGTCGCTCCTACGAGCAGTACTTC.

This clone has a single count. The chain recombines TRBV5-6 with TRBJ1-6; D is ambiguous. The CDR3 length is 14 residues. V lost 3 bases and J 8 bases, leaving 12 bases between the germline ends. Germline loops: CDR1 SGHDT, CDR2 YYEEEE. The CDR3 is CASSSTGDHSPLHF. The CDR3 nucleotides read TGTGCCAGCAGCTCGACCGGGGATCATTCACCCCTCCACTTT.

The chain couples TRBV28 to TRBJ2-1; 9 bases are shared with TRBD2. From germline, CDR1 is MDHEN and CDR2 SYDVKM. This CDR3 has 14 residues. Trimming at V came to 5 bases and at J to 7 bases, leaving 6 bases not matched to a gene. As DNA, the CDR3 is TGTGCCAGCAGTCCCCAGCGGGAGGAGAATGAGCAGTTCTTC. It specifies CASSPQREENEQFF.

The chain combines TRBV18 with TRBJ1-1, with D possibly TRBD1 on 6 matching bases. The germline V gene has CDR1 KGHSH and CDR2 LQKENI. The CDR3 sequence is 14 residues long. Trimming left V 1 base short and J 1 base short, with 7 bases between. The CDR3 bases are TGTGCCAGCTCACCACTAGGGGGGAACACTGAAGCTTTCTTT. Its protein product is CASSPLGGNTEAFF. Using reference TRBV18 and TRBJ1-1 for the parts outside the CDR3, the full variable domain is NAGVMQNPRHLVRRRGQEARLRCSPMKGHSHVYWYRQLPEEGLKFMVYLQKENIIDESGMPKERFSAEFPKEGPSILRIQQVVRGDSAAYFCASSPLGGNTEAFFGQGTRLTVV.

The chain uses TRBV7-6 and TRBJ2-2; 7 positions agree with TRBD2. Per germline, CDR1 SGHVS and CDR2 FNYEAQ. This CDR3 is built from 17 residues. The V gene end was trimmed by 0 bases and the J gene end by 4 bases; junction bases not matched to a gene: 8. The CDR3 loop is CASSLAVAGAFTGELFF. CDR3 coding DNA: TGTGCCAGCAGCTTAGCGGTGGCGGGAGCTTTCACCGGGGAGCTGTTTTTT.

V is TRBV7-8 and J is TRBJ2-3, with D tentatively TRBD1 (7 bases). The germline V and J ends were trimmed by 2 bases and 4 bases, with 19 bases remaining between them. CDR1 is SGHVS and CDR2 is FQNEAQ in the germline V gene. The CDR3 contains 17 residues. Here the CDR3 reads CASSLRQGDWRADTQYF. The CDR3, as DNA: TGTGCCAGCAGCTTAAGGCAGGGGGACTGGCGGGCAGATACGCAGTATTTT.

V is TRBV28 and J is TRBJ1-3, with 10 bases lining up with TRBD1. The CDR3 runs to 15 residues. Germline values: CDR1 MDHEN, CDR2 SYDVKM. The J segment lost 3 bases and the V segment lost 6 bases, leaving 5 bases of the junction unmatched. The CDR3 region is CASSERTGGGNTIYF. The CDR3 DNA reads as TGTGCCAGCAGCGAGAGGACAGGGGGTGGAAACACCATATATTTT.

This chain connects TRBV19 to TRBJ2-7; 7 bases match TRBD1. Per germline, CDR1 LNHDA and CDR2 SQIVND (reference sequence). V lost 5 bases to trimming and J lost 3 bases; unmatched junction nucleotides: 13. The CDR3 length is 16 residues. For the CDR3, the DNA is TGTGCCAGTAGTCCGGTTGGGGACAGCCCCGTCTACGAGCAGTACTTC. It translates to CASSPVGDSPVYEQYF.